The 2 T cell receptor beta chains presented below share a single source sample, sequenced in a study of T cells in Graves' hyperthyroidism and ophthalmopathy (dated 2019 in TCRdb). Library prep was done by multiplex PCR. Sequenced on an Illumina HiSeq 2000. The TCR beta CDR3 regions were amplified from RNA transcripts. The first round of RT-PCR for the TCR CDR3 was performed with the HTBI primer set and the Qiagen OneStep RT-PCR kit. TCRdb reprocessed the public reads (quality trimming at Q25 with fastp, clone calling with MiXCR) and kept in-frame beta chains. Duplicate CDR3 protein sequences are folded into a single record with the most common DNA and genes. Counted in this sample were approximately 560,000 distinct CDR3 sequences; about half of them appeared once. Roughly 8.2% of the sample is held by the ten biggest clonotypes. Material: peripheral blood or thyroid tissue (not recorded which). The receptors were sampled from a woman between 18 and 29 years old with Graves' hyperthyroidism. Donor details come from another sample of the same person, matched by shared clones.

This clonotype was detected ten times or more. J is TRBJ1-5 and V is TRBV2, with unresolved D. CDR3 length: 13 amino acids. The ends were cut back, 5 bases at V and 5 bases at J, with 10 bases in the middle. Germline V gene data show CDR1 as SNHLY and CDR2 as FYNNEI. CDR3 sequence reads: CASSSQNDQPQHF. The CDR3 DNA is TGTGCCAGCAGTTCACAGAACGATCAGCCCCAGCATTTT.

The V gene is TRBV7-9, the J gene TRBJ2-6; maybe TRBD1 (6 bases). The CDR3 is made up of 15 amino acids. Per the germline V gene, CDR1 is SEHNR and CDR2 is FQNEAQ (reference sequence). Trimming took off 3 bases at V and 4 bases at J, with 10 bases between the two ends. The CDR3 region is CASSFNRVGANVLTF. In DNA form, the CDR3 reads TGTGCCAGCAGCTTTAACAGGGTCGGGGCCAACGTCCTGACTTTC.